The source of this TCR beta chain is a study of T cell changes during pregnancy in multiple sclerosis. TCRdb's table, derived via immunoSEQ multiplex PCR, lists solely in-frame clones and lacks some. The repertoire includes some 60,000 clones, just over 90% of them detected once, and roughly 0.35% sits in the top ten. This clone was recorded once. The TCR originated in a female donor with multiple sclerosis, enrolled in a pregnancy study. This specimen was CD4+ T cells from peripheral blood mononuclear cells, taken before pregnancy.

CDR3 bases: TGTGCCAGCAGCGCCGGGGAAGGGTACAGCGAGCAGTACTTC. This codes for CASSAGEGYSEQYF. The J gene is TRBJ2-7, the V gene TRBV7-3, with D possibly TRBD2 on 5 matching bases. Germline CDR1 is SGHTA and CDR2 is FQGTGA. The CDR3 loop spans 14 amino acids. The V gene lost 5 bases and the J gene lost 6 bases, with 17 bases spanning the gap.